Listed below are T cell receptor beta chains from one sample, sequenced in a study of blood T cell repertoires in COVID-19. Profiling relied on immunoSEQ multiplex PCR, and the TCRdb table lists in-frame clones only, not all of them. This sample yields around 260,000 clones, of which approximately 85% are seen a single time; approximately 4.2% belongs to the top ten. Sequencing was performed on PBMCs or T cells enriched from blood (not recorded which). These receptors came from a young woman who had recovered from COVID-19. CDR3s include the opening cysteine and the closing phenylalanine or tryptophan. A D gene is named only where the DNA matches it firmly. Clone size is stated in some rows and not others, as once, few, many or a class when expanded.

d_gene,v_gene,abundance,len,j_gene,CDR3aa,CDR3nt
TRBD2,TRBV4-2,NA,16,TRBJ2-2,CASSLGLAENTGELFF,TGTGCCAGCAGCCTCGGACTAGCGGAAAACACCGGGGAGCTGTTTTTT
NA,TRBV2,NA,13,TRBJ2-1,CASKGGGYNEQFF,TGTGCCAGCAAGGGGGGGGGATACAATGAGCAGTTCTTC
TRBD2,TRBV7-9,few,15,TRBJ2-5,CASIGTSWGGGTQYF,TGTGCCAGCATCGGGACTAGCTGGGGCGGCGGGACCCAGTACTTC
NA,TRBV7-8,NA,14,TRBJ2-7,CASSLVTRDPEQYF,TGTGCCAGCAGCTTAGTTACGCGGGACCCTGAGCAGTACTTC
TRBD2,TRBV5-4,NA,15,TRBJ2-7,CASSSLAGGLYEQYF,TGTGCCAGCAGCTCTCTAGCGGGCGGGCTCTACGAGCAGTACTTC
NA,TRBV7-3,many,15,TRBJ2-2,CASSLGLGDTGELFF,TGTGCCAGCAGCTTAGGGTTGGGAGACACCGGGGAGCTGTTTTTT
TRBD1,TRBV29-1,NA,15,TRBJ2-7,CSVGIDETGLYEQYF,TGCAGCGTTGGGATAGACGAGACAGGGTTATACGAGCAGTACTTC
NA,TRBV9,NA,13,TRBJ2-4,CASSVAPGNIQYF,TGTGCCAGCAGCGTAGCCCCGGGGAACATTCAGTACTTC
TRBD1,TRBV3-1/TRBV3-2,NA,15,TRBJ2-2,CASRHEGQSTGELFF,TGTGCCAGCAGACACGAGGGACAGTCCACCGGGGAGCTGTTTTTT
TRBD1,TRBV3-1/TRBV3-2,NA,16,TRBJ1-5,CASSQAGQVGNQPQHF,TGTGCCAGCAGCCAGGCGGGACAGGTTGGCAATCAGCCCCAGCATTTT
TRBD1,TRBV10-3,once,16,TRBJ1-1,CAIGGRQGEGISEAFF,TGTGCCATCGGGGGGCGACAGGGCGAGGGGATATCTGAAGCTTTCTTT
TRBD1,TRBV7-9,NA,15,TRBJ1-1,CASSFGTGGVTEAFF,TGTGCCAGCAGCTTCGGGACAGGGGGCGTAACTGAAGCTTTCTTT
NA,TRBV10-3,NA,13,TRBJ2-1,CAISESRSNEQFF,TGTGCCATCAGTGAGTCCCGGTCCAATGAGCAGTTCTTC
NA,TRBV19,NA,12,TRBJ1-2,CASKGRGDGYTF,TGTGCCAGTAAAGGCAGGGGTGACGGCTACACCTTC